The rows below give T cell receptor beta chains drawn from one sample of a study of regulatory T cells in long-lasting Graves disease. Each CDR3 protein gets one entry after TCRdb re-called the multiplex PCR reads with MiXCR. The sample includes 540,000 or so distinct CDR3 sequences, approximately 15% seen only once; the top ten take 8% to 10%. These same records also appear under a second study, on T cells in Graves' hyperthyroidism and ophthalmopathy.

This material consisted of peripheral blood mononuclear cells (PBMCs), taken at new diagnosis, from a patient treated with antithyroid drugs. The receptors were sampled from a man younger than 40 with Graves disease. CDR3s include the opening cysteine and the closing phenylalanine or tryptophan. The order of the fields is D gene, V gene, J gene, clone size, CDR3 DNA, CDR3 protein. D genes are given only for firm matches. For some rows the clone size is stated as once, few or many, or as a class when expanded; others skip it.

NA,TRBV27,TRBJ1-1,many,TGTGCCAGCAGTTTATCCAGGGTGGGCACTGAAGCTCTCTTT,CASSLSRVGTEALF
TRBD1,TRBV9,TRBJ2-7,NA,TGTGCCAGCAGCAAAACCGGGACAGCGATTTACGAGCAGTACTTC,CASSKTGTAIYEQYF
TRBD2,TRBV10-1,TRBJ2-7,many,TGCGCCAGCGGTAAGCGGGAGCCGAAGTGCGAGCAGTACTTC,CASGKREPKCEQYF
NA,TRBV20-1,TRBJ1-5,NA,TGCAGTGCTAGCCGGGACATAACTAAAAATCAGCCCCAGCATTTT,CSASRDITKNQPQHF
TRBD1,TRBV3-1,TRBJ2-7,few,TGTGCCAGCAGCCCCATTACAGGGGGCGCAATGGACGAGCAGTACTTC,CASSPITGGAMDEQYF
NA,TRBV7-9,TRBJ1-2,few,TGTGCCAGCAGCTTAGCGGGAGGGGACAACAACTATGGCTACACCTTC,CASSLAGGDNNYGYTF
NA,TRBV7-9,TRBJ1-5,many,TGTGCCAGCAGCTTACCTTATAGCAATCAGCCCCAGCATTTT,CASSLPYSNQPQHF
NA,TRBV2,TRBJ1-1,many,TGTGCCAGCACCCCGATCCAACGAGAGACTGAAGCTTTCTTT,CASTPIQRETEAFF
TRBD1,TRBV19,TRBJ1-5,many,TGTGCCAGTAGCCTCACCGGGACAGCTAATCAGCCCCAGCATTTT,CASSLTGTANQPQHF
NA,TRBV2,TRBJ1-1,many,TGTGCCAGCAGCCGCGAGGGGGGCGTCAACACTGAAGCTTTCTTT,CASSREGGVNTEAFF
NA,TRBV6-2/TRBV6-3,TRBJ1-1,many,TGTGCCAGCAGTTATGGGGGAAGGCCTGAAGCTTTCTTT,CASSYGGRPEAFF
TRBD2,TRBV12-3/TRBV12-4,TRBJ2-3,many,TGTGCCAGCACCCTAAAGCGGGGCCGCACAGATACGCAGTATTTT,CASTLKRGRTDTQYF
TRBD1,TRBV19,TRBJ2-5,few,TGTGCCAGTAGACGGGACAGGGGTGAGACCCAGTACTTC,CASRRDRGETQYF
NA,TRBV6-5,TRBJ2-5,NA,TGTGCCAGCAGTTACTTAGGACGGACCATCGGACTCCAACAAGAGACCCAGTACTTC,CASSYLGRTIGLQQETQYF
NA,TRBV10-1,TRBJ2-3,few,TGCGCCAGCAGTTCGCTTCAGGGAGGTACGCAGTATTTT,CASSSLQGGTQYF
NA,TRBV7-2,TRBJ2-7,NA,TGTGCCAGCAGCTTGCTTCGGGACCTCGCCTACGGGCGGTACTTC,CASSLLRDLAYGRYF
TRBD2,TRBV11-2,TRBJ2-7,few,TGTGCCAGCAGCTACCATCGGACTAGCCAGAGCTCCTACGAGCAGTACTTC,CASSYHRTSQSSYEQYF
NA,TRBV30,TRBJ1-6,many,TGTGCCTGGAGTGCTCCCCCTTCACCCCTCCACTTT,CAWSAPPSPLHF
NA,TRBV11-2,TRBJ2-3,many,TGTGCCAGCAGCTTACGAAGCAGGGACACAGATACGCAGTATTTT,CASSLRSRDTDTQYF
NA,TRBV9,TRBJ2-1,few,TGTGCCAGCAGCGCAACCCCGGGGGATGAGCAGTTCTTC,CASSATPGDEQFF
TRBD1,TRBV12-3/TRBV12-4,TRBJ2-2,many,TGTGCCAGCAGTCTCCGGGACAGGGGATTTCCCGGGGAGCTGTTTTTT,CASSLRDRGFPGELFF
NA,TRBV29-1,TRBJ2-1,many,TGCAGTATTCCTCCCGATGACATCAGCTACAATGAGCAGTTCTTC,CSIPPDDISYNEQFF
NA,TRBV10-3,TRBJ1-2,few,TGTGCCATCAGTGAGGAACGGGTTAGCTACACCTTC,CAISEERVSYTF
NA,TRBV29-1,TRBJ1-1,many,TGCAGCGTTGAACCTGGGAACACTGAAGCTTTCTTT,CSVEPGNTEAFF
NA,TRBV6-2/TRBV6-3,TRBJ2-1,many,TGTGCCAGCAGTTACGGGGTGGTCGATGAGCAGTTCTTC,CASSYGVVDEQFF
NA,TRBV24-1,TRBJ1-5,many,TGTGCCACCAGTGATTCAGACGGAAGCAATCAGCCCCAGCATTTT,CATSDSDGSNQPQHF
TRBD1,TRBV7-9,TRBJ1-5,many,TGTGCCAGCAGCTTAGGCTCCGGGACAGGTAGCAATCAGCCCCAGCATTTT,CASSLGSGTGSNQPQHF
TRBD2,TRBV5-6,TRBJ2-1,NA,TGTGCCAGCAGCTCGCCTTCCGGGACTAGCGCGAAAAGCTCCTACAATGAGCAGTTCTTC,CASSSPSGTSAKSSYNEQFF
TRBD2,TRBV5-1,TRBJ2-7,many,TGCGCCAGCAGCCCGACTAGCGGGAGATCCTACGAGCAGTACTTC,CASSPTSGRSYEQYF
NA,TRBV20-1,TRBJ2-1,many,TGCAGTGCGAGCGGCGGGATGGGTGCGGATGAGCAGTTCTTC,CSASGGMGADEQFF
NA,TRBV24-1,TRBJ2-3,many,TGTGCCACCAGGACGGCCCGCCCAACCTCAATTAGCACAGATACGCAGTATTTT,CATRTARPTSISTDTQYF
TRBD1,TRBV5-6,TRBJ2-7,NA,TGTGCCAGCAGCTTGGGGGACAGGGGAATCCACGAGCAGTACTTC,CASSLGDRGIHEQYF
TRBD2,TRBV5-1,TRBJ2-7,many,TGCGCCAGCAGCTTGTTGGACTCAGGACTAGCGGGACCTGTCCGAGCATTGTACTTC,CASSLLDSGLAGPVRALYF
TRBD2,TRBV12-3/TRBV12-4,TRBJ2-7,many,TGTGCCAGCAGTTTAAGAGCGGGAGGGCCAGGCGAGCAGTACTTC,CASSLRAGGPGEQYF
NA,TRBV11-2,TRBJ2-1,many,TGTGCCAGCAGCCTCTGGAATGAGCAGTTCTTC,CASSLWNEQFF
NA,TRBV6-1,TRBJ1-1,many,TGTGCCAGCAGTGAAGGAGGGCGATGGACTGAAGCTTTCTTT,CASSEGGRWTEAFF
NA,TRBV20-1,TRBJ1-2,many,TGCAGTGTCCGGGGAGGCGATGGCTACACCTTC,CSVRGGDGYTF
TRBD2,TRBV5-4,TRBJ2-1,many,TGTGCCAGCAGCGAGGGAGCGGGAGACTACAATGAGCAGTTCTTC,CASSEGAGDYNEQFF
TRBD1,TRBV7-3,TRBJ2-2,few,TGTGCCAGCAGCCCCCTGGGACAGTCGGGCGGGGAGCTGTTTTTT,CASSPLGQSGGELFF
NA,TRBV6-1,TRBJ2-5,many,TGTGCCAGCACCCGGGACAAAGAAGAGACCCAGTACTTC,CASTRDKEETQYF
TRBD1,TRBV20-1,TRBJ2-1,many,TGCAGTGCCAACACAGGGGGGAGCTCCTACAATGAGCAGTTCTTC,CSANTGGSSYNEQFF
TRBD1,TRBV5-1,TRBJ1-2,NA,TGCGCCAGCAGCTTCGGACAGGCTAACTATGGCTACACCTTC,CASSFGQANYGYTF
NA,TRBV7-9,TRBJ1-2,few,TGTGCCGGCAGCTTAGTTTGGGTGCGGCCGGGCACCTTC,CAGSLVWVRPGTF
TRBD2,TRBV7-9,TRBJ2-1,many,TGTGCCAGCAGCAGGGGACTAGCGGGGGACACGAGGGATGAGCAGTTCTTC,CASSRGLAGDTRDEQFF
NA,TRBV29-1,TRBJ2-7,many,TGCAGCGTTGGGTCGGGGGAATTCGACGAGCAGTACTTC,CSVGSGEFDEQYF
NA,TRBV27,TRBJ2-4,few,TGTGCCAGCACCGCGACAGGCGCCCCGGGGAACATTCAGTACTTC,CASTATGAPGNIQYF
TRBD1,TRBV2,TRBJ2-1,NA,TGTGCCAGCAGCAAAGACTCGACAGGGGATCAGTTCTTC,CASSKDSTGDQFF
TRBD2,TRBV5-1,TRBJ2-1,many,TGCGCCAGCAGAATTGGGCGGGAGGCTCCAAATGAGCAGTTCTTC,CASRIGREAPNEQFF
NA,TRBV5-1,TRBJ2-1,many,TGCGCCAGCAGCTTGGGTGGCTCCACTCCCTACAATGAGCAGTTCTTC,CASSLGGSTPYNEQFF
NA,TRBV3-1,TRBJ2-6,NA,TGTGCCAGCAGCCCTGAGGCGGCCAACGTCCTGACTTTC,CASSPEAANVLTF
TRBD1,TRBV7-9,TRBJ1-5,many,TGTGCCAGCAGCTTATCCGGGACAGGGGACAATCAGCCCCAGCATTTT,CASSLSGTGDNQPQHF
TRBD2,TRBV5-1,TRBJ2-3,few,TGCGCCAGCAGCTTCGCTAGCGGGAGCTTCACAGATACGCAGTATTTT,CASSFASGSFTDTQYF
NA,TRBV6-4,TRBJ1-1,many,TGTGCCAGCAGGATGGGGGGGCCCCACACTGAAGCTTTCTTT,CASRMGGPHTEAFF
TRBD2,TRBV11-2,TRBJ2-1,many,TGTGCCAGCAGCCGTTTCCCCACTAGCGGGGACAATGAGCAGTTCTTC,CASSRFPTSGDNEQFF
NA,TRBV12-3/TRBV12-4,TRBJ1-5,many,TGTGCCAGCAGCAGCATGCCCCCCTACGGGGCGAGCAATCAGCCCCAGCATTTT,CASSSMPPYGASNQPQHF